This T cell receptor beta chain appears in the sequencing data of a study of shared clonotypes between healthy human individuals. Sequenced by immunoSEQ multiplex PCR; TCRdb stores in-frame clones only, minus some. Of about 2.4 million clones detected, 80% to 95% appear once; the ten largest clones hold 0.36%. The V and J ends lost 1 base and 4 bases respectively, with 11 bases between them. Germline assignment: CDR1 LNHNV and CDR2 YYDKDF (reference sequence). This CDR3 region has 14 residues. Specimen: naive CD4+ T cells from PBMCs. Regarding subset: CD45RA+ positively selected. The clonotype originates from a man between 18 and 29 years old in good health. Some clones in this sample may be carry-over from other donors' samples. The genes are TRBV15 and TRBJ2-7; the D gene is possibly TRBD2 (6 bases). The CDR3 DNA follows: TGTGCCACCAGCAGAGCGGCAGGGAGGTACGAGCAGTACTTC. This gives the protein CATSRAAGRYEQYF. Filled out from reference TRBV15 and TRBJ2-7, the complete variable domain reads DAMVIQNPRYQVTQFGKPVTLSCSQTLNHNVMYWYQQKSSQAPKLLFHYYDKDFNNEADTPDNFQSRRPNTSFCFLDIRSPGLGDTAMYLCATSRAAGRYEQYFGPGTRLTVT.